This T cell receptor (beta chain) stems from a study of regulatory T cells in long-lasting Graves disease. Time point of the sample: persistent/refractory GD, antithyroid drugs over 5 years with positive TRAb. PBMC RNA was the source of the TCR library. General study points: Favoring TRBV28, TRBJ1-2 and TRBJ2-5 was a feature seen in persistent disease. Investigators studied peripheral blood only, not thyroid tissue.

Construction of TCR beta libraries relied on iRepertoire HTBI primers and on Arm-PCR targeting CDR3 regions. TCRdb re-called the multiplex PCR reads with MiXCR, one entry per CDR3 protein. The table records fewer than 600,000 distinct CDR3 sequences, 22% of them present only once. This clonotype was observed many times. The antigen remains undetermined. Germline CDR1 ENHRY, CDR2 SYGVKD. The V and J ends lost 6 bases and 0 bases, in that order; junction bases with no gene match: 4. The CDR3 sequence is 15 residues long. The material sequenced was peripheral blood mononuclear cells (PBMCs), taken when the disease was refractory, from a patient treated with antithyroid drugs. V and J are TRBV10-3 and TRBJ1-1; 10 bases line up with TRBD1. The sequence derives from a female donor with Graves disease. The CDR3 nucleotides read TGTGCCATCAGCCGGACAGGGGGACTGAACACTGAAGCTTTCTTT. This translates into CAISRTGGLNTEAFF.